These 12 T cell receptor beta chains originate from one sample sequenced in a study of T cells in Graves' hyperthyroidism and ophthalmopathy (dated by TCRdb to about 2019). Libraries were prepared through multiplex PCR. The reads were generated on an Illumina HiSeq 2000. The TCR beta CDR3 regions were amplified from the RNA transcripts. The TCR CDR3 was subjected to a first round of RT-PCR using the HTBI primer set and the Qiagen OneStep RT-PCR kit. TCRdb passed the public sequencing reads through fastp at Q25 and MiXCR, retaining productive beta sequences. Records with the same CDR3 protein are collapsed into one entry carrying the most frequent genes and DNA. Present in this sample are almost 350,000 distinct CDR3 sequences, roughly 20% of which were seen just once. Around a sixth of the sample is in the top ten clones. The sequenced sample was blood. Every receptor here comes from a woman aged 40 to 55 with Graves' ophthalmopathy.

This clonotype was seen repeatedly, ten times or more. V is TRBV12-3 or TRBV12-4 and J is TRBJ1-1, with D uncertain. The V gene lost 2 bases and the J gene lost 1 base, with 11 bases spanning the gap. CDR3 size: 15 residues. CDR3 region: CASSLPPKGNTEAFF. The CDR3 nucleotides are TGTGCCAGCAGTTTACCGCCCAAGGGGAACACTGAAGCTTTCTTT.

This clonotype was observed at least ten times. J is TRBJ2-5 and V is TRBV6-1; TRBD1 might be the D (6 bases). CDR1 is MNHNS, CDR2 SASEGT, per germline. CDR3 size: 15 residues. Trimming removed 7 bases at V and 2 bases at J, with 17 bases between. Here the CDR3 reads CASTTPGAEQETQYF. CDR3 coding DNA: TGTGCCAGCACCACCCCAGGGGCCGAACAAGAGACCCAGTACTTC.

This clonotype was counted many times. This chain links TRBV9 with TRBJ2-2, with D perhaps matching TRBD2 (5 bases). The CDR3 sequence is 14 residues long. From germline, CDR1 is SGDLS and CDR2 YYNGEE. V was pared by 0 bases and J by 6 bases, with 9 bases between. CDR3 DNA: TGTGCCAGCAGCGTAGCTGCGCGGGCCGGGGAGCTGTTTTTT. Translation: CASSVAARAGELFF.

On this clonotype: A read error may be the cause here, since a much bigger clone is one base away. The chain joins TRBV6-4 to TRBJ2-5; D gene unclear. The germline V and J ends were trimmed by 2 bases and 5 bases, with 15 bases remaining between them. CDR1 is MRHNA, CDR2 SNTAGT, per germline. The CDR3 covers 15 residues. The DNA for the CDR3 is TGTGCCAGCAGTGACAAGGGTGGGGTAATGGAGACCCAGTACTTC. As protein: CASSDKGGVMETQYF.

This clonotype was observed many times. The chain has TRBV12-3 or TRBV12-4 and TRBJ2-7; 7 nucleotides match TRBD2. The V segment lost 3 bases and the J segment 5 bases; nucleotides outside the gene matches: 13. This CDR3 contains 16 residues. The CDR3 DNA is TGTGCCAGCAGTTTTCCCTCAGTCGCGGGAGTCCACGAGCAGTACTTC. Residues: CASSFPSVAGVHEQYF.

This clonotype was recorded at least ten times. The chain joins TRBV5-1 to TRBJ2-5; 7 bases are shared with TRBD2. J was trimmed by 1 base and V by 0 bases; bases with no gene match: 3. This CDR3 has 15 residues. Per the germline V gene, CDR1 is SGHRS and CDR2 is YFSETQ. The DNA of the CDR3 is TGCGCCAGCAGCTTGGCGGGGACTACCCAAGAGACCCAGTACTTC. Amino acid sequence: CASSLAGTTQETQYF.

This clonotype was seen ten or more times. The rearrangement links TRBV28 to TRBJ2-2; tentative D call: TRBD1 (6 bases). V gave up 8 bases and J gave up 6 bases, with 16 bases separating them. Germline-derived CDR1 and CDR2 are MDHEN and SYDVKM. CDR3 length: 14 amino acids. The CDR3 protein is CASHPRGRSGELFF. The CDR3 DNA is TGTGCCAGCCACCCCAGGGGCCGATCCGGGGAGCTGTTTTTT.

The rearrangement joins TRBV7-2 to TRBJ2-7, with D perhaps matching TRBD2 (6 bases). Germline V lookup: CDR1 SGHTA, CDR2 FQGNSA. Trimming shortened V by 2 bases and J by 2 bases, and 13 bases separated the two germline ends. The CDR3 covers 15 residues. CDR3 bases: TGTGCCAGCAGCTTAAGAACCGGGAGAGCCTACGAGCAGTACTTC. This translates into CASSLRTGRAYEQYF.

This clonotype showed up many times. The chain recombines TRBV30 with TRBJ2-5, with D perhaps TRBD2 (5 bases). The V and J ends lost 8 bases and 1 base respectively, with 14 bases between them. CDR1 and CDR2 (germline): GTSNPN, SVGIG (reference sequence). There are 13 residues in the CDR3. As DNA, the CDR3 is TGTGCCCATGATGAGGCGGGCCAAGAGACCCAGTACTTC. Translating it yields CAHDEAGQETQYF.

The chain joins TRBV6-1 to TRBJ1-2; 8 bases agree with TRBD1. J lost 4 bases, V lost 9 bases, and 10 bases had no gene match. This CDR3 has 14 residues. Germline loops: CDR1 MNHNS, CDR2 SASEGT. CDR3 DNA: TGTGCCAGTAGAAAAACGGGACAGGTCTATGGCTACACCTTC. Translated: CASRKTGQVYGYTF.

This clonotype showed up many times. CDR3 sequence reads: CASTLQEQETQYF. The CDR3 DNA reads as TGTGCCAGCACCCTACAAGAACAAGAGACCCAGTACTTC. The J gene is TRBJ2-5, the V gene TRBV7-8; D unclear. CDR1 is SGHVS, CDR2 FQNEAQ, per germline. The CDR3 has 13 amino acids. The ends were cut back, 7 bases at V and 2 bases at J, with 11 bases in the middle.

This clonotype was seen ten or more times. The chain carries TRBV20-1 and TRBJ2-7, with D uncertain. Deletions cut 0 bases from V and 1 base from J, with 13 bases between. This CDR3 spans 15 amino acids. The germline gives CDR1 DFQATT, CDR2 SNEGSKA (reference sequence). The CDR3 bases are TGCAGTGCTAGAGATCCGGCGAGAACATCCTACGAGCAGTACTTC. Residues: CSARDPARTSYEQYF.